Following are 17 T cell receptor beta chains from one sample sequenced in a study of T cells after posttransplantation cyclophosphamide. Cyclophosphamide on days +3 and +4 followed busulfan-fludarabine conditioning and a marrow graft. Assay used: immunoSEQ multiplex PCR; TCRdb lists only in-frame clones, some missing. This table has 35,000 to 40,000 clones, 78% appearing once. Specimen: CD4+ T cells sorted from blood, collected roughly 1,900 days after a stem cell transplant with posttransplant cyclophosphamide. Receptor source: a female patient between 40 and 55 years old who received an allogeneic stem cell transplant from a related donor, was CMV-positive, and had no GVHD. T cells may partly derive from the graft donor.

The chain carries TRBV29-1 and TRBJ2-5; 7 bases fit TRBD1. Per the germline V gene, CDR1 is SQVTM and CDR2 is ANQGSEA. V lost 7 bases to trimming and J lost 5 bases; unmatched junction nucleotides: 7. The CDR3 length is 12 residues. CDR3 region: CSARQGSETQYF. Written as DNA, the CDR3 is TGCAGCGCAAGACAGGGATCCGAGACCCAGTACTTC.

The J gene is TRBJ1-2, the V gene TRBV7-9, with a tentative D call TRBD1 (5 bases). CDR1 is SEHNR, CDR2 FQNEAQ, per germline (reference sequence). CDR3 length: 14 amino acids. Trimming shortened V by 6 bases and J by 7 bases, and 18 bases separated the two germline ends. DNA of the CDR3: TGTGCCAGCAGTCTAGGGGTTCTGATAGGTGGCTACACCTTC. Its protein product is CASSLGVLIGGYTF.

A note on this clone: This specimen includes other DNA sequences encoding the same CDR3. J is TRBJ2-1 and V is TRBV7-9; 7 bases fit TRBD1. The J segment lost 0 bases and the V segment lost 5 bases, leaving 4 bases of the junction unmatched. This CDR3 comprises 15 residues. CDR1 is SEHNR, CDR2 FQNEAQ, per germline (reference sequence). As DNA, the CDR3 is TGTGCCAGCAGCCCCAGGGGGAACTCCTACAATGAGCAGTTCTTC. It yields the protein CASSPRGNSYNEQFF.

This chain connects TRBV9 to TRBJ2-3; maybe TRBD1 (6 bases). With 2 bases removed from V and 0 bases from J, the gap between germline ends came to 10 bases. The CDR3 spans 15 residues. CDR1 is SGDLS, CDR2 YYNGEE, per germline. CDR3 sequence: CASSVVGASTDTQYF. The CDR3 DNA follows: TGTGCCAGCAGCGTGGTGGGGGCTAGCACAGATACGCAGTATTTT.

This clone was detected once. V is TRBV6-5 and J is TRBJ1-1; tentatively, D is TRBD1 (5 bases). The length of the CDR3 is 15 residues. V was trimmed by 4 bases and J by 1 base, leaving 13 bases between them. Per germline, CDR1 MNHEY and CDR2 SVGAGI. CDR3 amino acids: CASSSTGLWNTEAFF. The DNA for the CDR3 is TGTGCCAGCAGTTCCACAGGATTATGGAACACTGAAGCTTTCTTT.

The chain links TRBV5-1 to TRBJ2-3, with D possibly TRBD1 on 6 matching bases. Germline V gene lookup returns CDR1 SGHRS and CDR2 YFSETQ. Trimming shortened V by 4 bases and J by 5 bases, and 11 bases separated the two germline ends. The CDR3 contains 13 residues. Here the CDR3 reads CASSVGAGDTQYF. CDR3 DNA sequence: TGCGCCAGCAGCGTGGGGGCGGGAGATACGCAGTATTTT. Based on the CDR3 plus reference TRBV5-1 and TRBJ2-3, the full variable domain is KAGVTQTPRYLIKTRGQQVTLSCSPISGHRSVSWYQQTPGQGLQFLFEYFSETQRNKGNFPGRFSGRQFSNSRSEMNVSTLELGDSALYLCASSVGAGDTQYFGPGTRLTVL.

The CDR3 coding sequence is TGTGCCAGCAGGCAGGGACTAGCGGGGGGGAATGAGCAGTTCTTC. Protein product: CASRQGLAGGNEQFF. The rearrangement joins TRBV5-4 to TRBJ2-1; TRBD2 matches at 16 bases. From germline, CDR1 is SGHNT and CDR2 YYREEE (reference sequence). With V trimmed by 5 bases and J by 7 bases, 3 bases remained unmatched. The CDR3 contains 15 residues.

The gene calls are TRBV27 and TRBJ2-1; TRBD2 matches 9 bases. The CDR3 has 14 amino acids. J lost 7 bases, V lost 6 bases, and 7 bases had no gene match. The germline CDR1 and CDR2 sequences are MNHEY and SMNVEV (reference sequence). The CDR3 here is CASRPSGEVNEQFF. The CDR3 DNA follows: TGTGCCAGCAGACCTAGCGGGGAAGTTAATGAGCAGTTCTTC.

The rearrangement joins TRBV7-9 to TRBJ2-5; 10 bases line up with TRBD2. CDR1 and CDR2 from the germline V gene are SEHNR and FQNEAQ (reference sequence). Trimming removed 4 bases from V and 5 bases from J; junction bases left unmatched: 10. CDR3 size: 16 residues. CDR3 sequence reads: CASSSGGLAGVETQYF. The CDR3 bases are TGTGCCAGCAGCTCTGGGGGGCTAGCGGGGGTGGAGACCCAGTACTTC.

The J gene is TRBJ2-3, the V gene TRBV15; 7 bases align to TRBD1. Germline V gene lookup returns CDR1 LNHNV and CDR2 YYDKDF (reference sequence). Trimming cost V 5 bases and J 4 bases; bases outside gene matches: 9. The CDR3 is made up of 15 amino acids. The CDR3 DNA is TGTGCCACCAGCCGACCGACAGGGACCGCAGATACGCAGTATTTT. Residues: CATSRPTGTADTQYF.

The chain is built from TRBV6-1 and TRBJ1-5, with D possibly being TRBD1 (5 bases). V lost 6 bases, J lost 2 bases, and 11 bases lay in between. The CDR3 has 14 amino acids. CDR1 is MNHNS and CDR2 is SASEGT in the germline V gene. In DNA form, the CDR3 reads TGTGCCAGCAGGGAGTCGGGGGGCAATCAGCCCCAGCATTTT. Amino acids: CASRESGGNQPQHF.

V is TRBV4-1 and J is TRBJ2-7, with D unclear. This CDR3 is built from 15 residues. The V and J ends lost 2 bases and 3 bases respectively, with 14 bases between them. The germline CDR1 and CDR2 sequences are MGHRA and YSYEKL. CDR3 DNA: TGCGCCAGCAGCCAACTTTATCTACCCATCTACGAGCAGTACTTC. It codes for CASSQLYLPIYEQYF.

This clone has only one observation. The CDR3 region is CASSLTRGVGETQYF. Written as DNA, the CDR3 is TGTGCCAGCAGCTTAACTCGGGGGGTTGGGGAGACCCAGTACTTC. The V call is TRBV7-3, the J call TRBJ2-5; 7 positions agree with TRBD2. In germline, CDR1 is SGHTA, CDR2 FQGTGA. With V trimmed by 0 bases and J by 5 bases, 6 bases remained unmatched. The CDR3 covers 15 residues.

The V gene is TRBV28, the J gene TRBJ2-1; 9 nucleotides match TRBD1. The CDR3 length is 14 residues. Unmatched junction bases numbered 5, after V lost 6 bases and J lost 5 bases. CDR1 is MDHEN, CDR2 SYDVKM, per germline. The CDR3 reads CASSRTGAHNEQFF. The CDR3 DNA follows: TGTGCCAGCAGCCGGACAGGGGCACACAATGAGCAGTTCTTC.

The V and J genes are TRBV5-6 and TRBJ2-7; 7 nucleotides line up with TRBD1. From germline, CDR1 is SGHDT and CDR2 YYEEEE. The CDR3 runs to 14 residues. The V gene end was trimmed by 0 bases and the J gene end by 3 bases; junction bases not matched to a gene: 3. The CDR3: CASSLDAGGYEQYF. CDR3 nucleotides: TGTGCCAGCAGCTTGGACGCAGGGGGCTACGAGCAGTACTTC.

The rearrangement uses TRBV28 and TRBJ2-7; D call uncertain. The CDR3 is 12 amino acids. Between the trimmed V and J ends, which lost 2 bases and 4 bases, there was a span of 6 bases. The V gene's germline CDR1 is MDHEN and CDR2 SYDVKM. Here the CDR3 DNA reads TGTGCCAGCAGTTTAGTACTTTACGAGCAGTACTTC. Encoded protein: CASSLVLYEQYF.

The chain joins TRBV19 to TRBJ1-5; unclear D gene. CDR1 and CDR2 from the germline V gene are LNHDA and SQIVND (reference sequence). The CDR3 contains 15 residues. Trimming shortened V by 2 bases and J by 3 bases, and 11 bases separated the two germline ends. The DNA for the CDR3 is TGTGCCAGTAGTATATCGGCAGCGGACAATCAGCCCCAGCATTTT. Amino acids: CASSISAADNQPQHF.